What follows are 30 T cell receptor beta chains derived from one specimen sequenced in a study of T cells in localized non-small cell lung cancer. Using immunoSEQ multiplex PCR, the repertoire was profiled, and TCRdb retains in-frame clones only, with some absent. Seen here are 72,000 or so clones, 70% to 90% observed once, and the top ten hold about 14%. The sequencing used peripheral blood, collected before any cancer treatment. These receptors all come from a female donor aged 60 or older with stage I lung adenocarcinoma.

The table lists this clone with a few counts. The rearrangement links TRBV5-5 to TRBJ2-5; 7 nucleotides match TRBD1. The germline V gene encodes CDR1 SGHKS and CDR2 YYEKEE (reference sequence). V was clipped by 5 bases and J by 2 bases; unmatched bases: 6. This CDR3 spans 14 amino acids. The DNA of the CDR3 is TGTGCCAGCAGGAAAGGACAGGAGCAAGAGACCCAGTACTTC. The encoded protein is CASRKGQEQETQYF.

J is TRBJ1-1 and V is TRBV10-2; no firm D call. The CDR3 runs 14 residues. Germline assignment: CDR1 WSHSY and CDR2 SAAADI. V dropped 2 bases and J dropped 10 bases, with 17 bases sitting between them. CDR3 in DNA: TGCGCCAGCAGTGAGAAGACGCACATAGTTGGAGCTTTCTTT. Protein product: CASSEKTHIVGAFF.

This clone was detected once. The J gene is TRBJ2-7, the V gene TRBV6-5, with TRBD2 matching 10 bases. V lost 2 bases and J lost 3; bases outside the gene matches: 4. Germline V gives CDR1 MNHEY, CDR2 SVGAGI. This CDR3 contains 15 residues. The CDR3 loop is CASSYGASGSYEQYF. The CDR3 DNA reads TGTGCCAGCAGTTACGGGGCTAGCGGGAGCTACGAGCAGTACTTC.

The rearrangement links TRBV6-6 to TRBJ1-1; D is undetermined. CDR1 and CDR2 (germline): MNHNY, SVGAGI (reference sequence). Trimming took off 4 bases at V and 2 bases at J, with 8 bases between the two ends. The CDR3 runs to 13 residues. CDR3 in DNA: TGTGCCAGCAGTTCGGAGACAAACACTGAAGCTTTCTTT. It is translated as CASSSETNTEAFF.

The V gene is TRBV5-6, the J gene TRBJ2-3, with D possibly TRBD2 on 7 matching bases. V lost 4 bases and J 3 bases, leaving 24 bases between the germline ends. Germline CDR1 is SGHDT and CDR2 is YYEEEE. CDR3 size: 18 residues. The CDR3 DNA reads TGTGCCAGCAGCCTCCAGATAGGGGGGGGGCCAGAGACAGATACGCAGTATTTT. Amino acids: CASSLQIGGGPETDTQYF.

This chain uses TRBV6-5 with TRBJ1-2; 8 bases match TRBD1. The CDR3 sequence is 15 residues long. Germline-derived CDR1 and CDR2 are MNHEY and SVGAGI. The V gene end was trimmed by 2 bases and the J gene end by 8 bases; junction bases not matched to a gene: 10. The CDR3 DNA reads TGTGCCAGCAGTTACCCTCCGGGACAGGAGTCCGGCTACACCTTC. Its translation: CASSYPPGQESGYTF.

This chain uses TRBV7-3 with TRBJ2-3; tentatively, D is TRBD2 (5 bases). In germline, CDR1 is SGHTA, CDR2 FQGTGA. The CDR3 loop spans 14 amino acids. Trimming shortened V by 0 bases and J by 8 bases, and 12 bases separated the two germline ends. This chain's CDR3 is CASSLTAPSRTQYF. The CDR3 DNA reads TGTGCCAGCAGCTTAACGGCGCCTAGCCGTACGCAGTATTTT. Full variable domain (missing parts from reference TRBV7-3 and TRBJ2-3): GAGVSQTPSNKVTEKGKYVELRCDPISGHTALYWYRQSLGQGPEFLIYFQGTGAADDSGLPNDRFFAVRPEGSVSTLKIQRTERGDSAVYLCASSLTAPSRTQYFGPGTRLTVL.

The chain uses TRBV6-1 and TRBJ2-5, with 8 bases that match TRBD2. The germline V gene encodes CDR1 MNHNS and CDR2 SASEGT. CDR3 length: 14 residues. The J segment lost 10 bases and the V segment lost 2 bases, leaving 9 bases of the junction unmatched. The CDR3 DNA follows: TGTGCCAGCAGTGAAACCAGCGGGGGCCCAAACCAGTACTTC. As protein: CASSETSGGPNQYF.

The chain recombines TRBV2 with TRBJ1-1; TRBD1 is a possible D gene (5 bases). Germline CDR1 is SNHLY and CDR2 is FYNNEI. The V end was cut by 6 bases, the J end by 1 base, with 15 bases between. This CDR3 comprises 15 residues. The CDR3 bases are TGTGCCAGCAGGGGAGCGGGGGGGAAGAACACTGAAGCTTTCTTT. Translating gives CASRGAGGKNTEAFF.

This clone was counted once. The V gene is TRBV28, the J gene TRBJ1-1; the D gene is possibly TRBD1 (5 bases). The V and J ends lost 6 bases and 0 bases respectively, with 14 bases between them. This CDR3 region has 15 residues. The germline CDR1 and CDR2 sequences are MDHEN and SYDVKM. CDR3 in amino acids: CASRQRPGVNTEAFF. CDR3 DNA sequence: TGTGCCAGCAGACAAAGACCGGGGGTGAACACTGAAGCTTTCTTT.

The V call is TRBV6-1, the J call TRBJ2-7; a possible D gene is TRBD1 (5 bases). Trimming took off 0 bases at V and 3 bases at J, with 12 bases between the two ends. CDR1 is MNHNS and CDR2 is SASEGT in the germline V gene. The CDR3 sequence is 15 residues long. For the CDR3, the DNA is TGTGCCAGCAGTGAAGCTATGACAGCTAACTACGAGCAGTACTTC. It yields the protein CASSEAMTANYEQYF.

The CDR3, as DNA: TGTGCCAGCAGCCCCCGGCGGGGAGTGAATCAGCCCCAGCATTTT. It codes for CASSPRRGVNQPQHF. This chain uses TRBV27 with TRBJ1-5; D unresolved. The CDR3 contains 15 residues. Germline CDR1 reads MNHEY; CDR2 reads SMNVEV (reference sequence). Deletions cut 6 bases from V and 4 bases from J, with 16 bases between.

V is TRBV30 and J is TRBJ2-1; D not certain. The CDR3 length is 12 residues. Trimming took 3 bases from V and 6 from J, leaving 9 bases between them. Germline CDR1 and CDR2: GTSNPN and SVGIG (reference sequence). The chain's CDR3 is CAWSVRSNEQFF. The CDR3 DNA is TGTGCCTGGAGCGTCAGGAGCAATGAGCAGTTCTTC.

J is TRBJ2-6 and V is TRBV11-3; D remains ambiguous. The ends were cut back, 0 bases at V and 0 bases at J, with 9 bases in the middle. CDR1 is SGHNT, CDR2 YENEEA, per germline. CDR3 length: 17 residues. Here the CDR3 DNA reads TGTGCCAGCAGCTTAGATGGTTCGGCCTCTGGGGCCAACGTCCTGACTTTC. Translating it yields CASSLDGSASGANVLTF.

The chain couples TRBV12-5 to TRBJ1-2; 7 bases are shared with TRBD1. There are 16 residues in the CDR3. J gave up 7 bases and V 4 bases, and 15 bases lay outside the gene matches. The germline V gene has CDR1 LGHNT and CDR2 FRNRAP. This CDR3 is CASGSSAGKGASGYTF. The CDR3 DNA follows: TGTGCTAGTGGTTCCTCAGCCGGGAAGGGGGCTAGTGGCTACACCTTC.

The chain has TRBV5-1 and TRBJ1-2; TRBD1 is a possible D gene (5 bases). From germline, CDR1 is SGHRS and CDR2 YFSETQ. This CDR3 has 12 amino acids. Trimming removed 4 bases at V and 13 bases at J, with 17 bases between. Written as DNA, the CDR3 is TGCGCCAGCAGCGAAGAGTCGGGACCCGGCACCTTC. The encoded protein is CASSEESGPGTF.

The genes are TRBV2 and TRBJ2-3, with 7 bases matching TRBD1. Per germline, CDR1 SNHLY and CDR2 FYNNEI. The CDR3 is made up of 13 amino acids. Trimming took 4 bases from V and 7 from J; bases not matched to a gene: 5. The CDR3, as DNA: TGTGCCAGCAGTGGACAGGGAACACATACGCAGTATTTT. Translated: CASSGQGTHTQYF. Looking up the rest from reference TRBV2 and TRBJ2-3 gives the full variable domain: EPEVTQTPSHQVTQMGQEVILRCVPISNHLYFYWYRQILGQKVEFLVSFYNNEISEKSEIFDDQFSVERPDGSNFTLKIRSTKLEDSAMYFCASSGQGTHTQYFGPGTRLTVL.

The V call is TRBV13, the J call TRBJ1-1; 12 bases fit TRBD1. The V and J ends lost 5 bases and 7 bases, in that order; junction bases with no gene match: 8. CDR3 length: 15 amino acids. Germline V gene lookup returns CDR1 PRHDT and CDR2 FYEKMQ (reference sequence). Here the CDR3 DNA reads TGTGCCAGCAGCCCAAGGGACAGGGGGCACGGTGAAGCTTTCTTT. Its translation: CASSPRDRGHGEAFF.

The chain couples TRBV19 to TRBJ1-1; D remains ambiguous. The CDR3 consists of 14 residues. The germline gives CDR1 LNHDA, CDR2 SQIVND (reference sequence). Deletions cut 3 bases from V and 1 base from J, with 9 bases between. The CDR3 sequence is CASSIVGKNTEAFF. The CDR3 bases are TGTGCCAGTAGTATCGTCGGGAAGAACACTGAAGCTTTCTTT. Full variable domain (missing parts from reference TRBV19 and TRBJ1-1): DGGITQSPKYLFRKEGQNVTLSCEQNLNHDAMYWYRQDPGQGLRLIYYSQIVNDFQKGDIAEGYSVSREKKESFPLTVTSAQKNPTAFYLCASSIVGKNTEAFFGQGTRLTVV.

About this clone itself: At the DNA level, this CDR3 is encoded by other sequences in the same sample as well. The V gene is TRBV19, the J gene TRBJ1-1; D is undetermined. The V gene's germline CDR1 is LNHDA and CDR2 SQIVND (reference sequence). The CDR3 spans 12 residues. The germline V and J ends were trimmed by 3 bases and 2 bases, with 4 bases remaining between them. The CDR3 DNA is TGTGCCAGTAGTATCGGTAACACTGAAGCTTTCTTT. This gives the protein CASSIGNTEAFF.

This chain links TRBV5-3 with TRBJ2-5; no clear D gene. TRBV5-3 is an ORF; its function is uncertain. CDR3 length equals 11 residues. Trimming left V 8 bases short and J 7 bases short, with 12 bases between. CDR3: CASSRVGTQYF. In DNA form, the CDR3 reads TGTGCCAGCAGCCGGGTGGGGACCCAGTACTTC.

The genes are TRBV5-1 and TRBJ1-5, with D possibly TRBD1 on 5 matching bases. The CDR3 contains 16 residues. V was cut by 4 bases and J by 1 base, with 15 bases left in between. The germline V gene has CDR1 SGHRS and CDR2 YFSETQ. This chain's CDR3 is CASSSGDLGSNQPQHF. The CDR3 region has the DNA TGCGCCAGCAGCAGCGGGGACTTGGGCAGCAATCAGCCCCAGCATTTT.

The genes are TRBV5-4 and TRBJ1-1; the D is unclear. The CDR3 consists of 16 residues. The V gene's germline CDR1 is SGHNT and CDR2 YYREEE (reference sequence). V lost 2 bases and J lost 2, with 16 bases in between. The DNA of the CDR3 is TGTGCCAGCAGCTTACCTCGAGGACTGCATAACACTGAAGCTTTCTTT. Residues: CASSLPRGLHNTEAFF.

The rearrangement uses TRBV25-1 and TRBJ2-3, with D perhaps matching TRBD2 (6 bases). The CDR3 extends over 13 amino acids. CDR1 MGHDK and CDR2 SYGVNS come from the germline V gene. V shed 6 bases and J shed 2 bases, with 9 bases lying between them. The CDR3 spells CASRWGDTDTQYF. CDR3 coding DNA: TGTGCCAGCAGGTGGGGGGACACAGATACGCAGTATTTT. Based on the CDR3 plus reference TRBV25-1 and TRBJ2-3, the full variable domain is EADIYQTPRYLVIGTGKKITLECSQTMGHDKMYWYQQDPGMELHLIHYSYGVNSTEKGDLSSESTVSRIRTEHFPLTLESARPSHTSQYLCASRWGDTDTQYFGPGTRLTVL.

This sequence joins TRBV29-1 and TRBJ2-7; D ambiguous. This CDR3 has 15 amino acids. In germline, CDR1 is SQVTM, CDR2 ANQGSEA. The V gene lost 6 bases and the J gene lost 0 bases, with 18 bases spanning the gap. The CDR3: CSVNFPGPSSYEQYF. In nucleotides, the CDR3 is TGCAGCGTCAACTTTCCGGGCCCTAGCTCCTACGAGCAGTACTTC.

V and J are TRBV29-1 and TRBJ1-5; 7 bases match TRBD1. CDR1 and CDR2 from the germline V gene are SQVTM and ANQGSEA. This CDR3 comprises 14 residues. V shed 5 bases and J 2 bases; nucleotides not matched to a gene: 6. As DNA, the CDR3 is TGCAGCGTTCGCCTTGGGACAGGCAATCAGCCCCAGCATTTT. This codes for CSVRLGTGNQPQHF.

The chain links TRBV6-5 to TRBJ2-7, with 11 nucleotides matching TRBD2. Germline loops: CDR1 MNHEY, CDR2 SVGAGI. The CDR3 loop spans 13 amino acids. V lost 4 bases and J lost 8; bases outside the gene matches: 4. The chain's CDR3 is CASSSTSGSQQYF. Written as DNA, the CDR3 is TGTGCCAGCAGTTCTACTAGCGGGAGTCAGCAGTACTTC.

The CDR3 region has the DNA TGTGCTAGTGGTAACTCAAGGCAGGGAAAGACCTATGGCTACACCTTC. It is translated as CASGNSRQGKTYGYTF. The chain has TRBV12-5 and TRBJ1-2, with a possible D match to TRBD1 (5 bases). V shed 5 bases and J shed 4 bases, with 20 bases lying between them. The CDR3 is made up of 16 amino acids. From germline, CDR1 is LGHNT and CDR2 FRNRAP.

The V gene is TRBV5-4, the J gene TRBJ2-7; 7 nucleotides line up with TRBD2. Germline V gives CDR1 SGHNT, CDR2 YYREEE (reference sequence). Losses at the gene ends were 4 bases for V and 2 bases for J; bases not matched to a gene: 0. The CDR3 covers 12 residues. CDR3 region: CASSGGAYEQYF. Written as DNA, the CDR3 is TGTGCCAGCAGCGGGGGGGCCTACGAGCAGTACTTC.

As DNA, the CDR3 is TGTGCCAGCAGCTCCACTAGCGGATCGTACAATGAGCAGTTCTTC. Protein: CASSSTSGSYNEQFF. This rearrangement joins TRBV11-2 to TRBJ2-1; 8 bases agree with TRBD2. Germline V CDR1 and CDR2: SGHAT, FQNNGV. V was pared by 4 bases and J by 4 bases, with 6 bases of the junction left unmatched. The CDR3 runs 15 residues.